This is a list of T cell receptor beta chains from one sample in a study of shared clonotypes between healthy human individuals. The repertoire was sequenced with immunoSEQ multiplex PCR; TCRdb's copy has only in-frame clones and lacks some. Among millions of clones listed, over 85% were seen once. Sequencing input: naive CD4+ T cells from PBMCs. The receptors were gathered from a man aged 18 to 30 in good health. Some clones in this sample may be carry-over from other donors' samples. Each CDR3 is given with its conserved first and last residue. The D gene is left open where the match is weak. The size of a clone is reported for some rows only, either as once, few or many, or as a class for expanded clones.

size: -
V: TRBV19
D: TRBD2
J: TRBJ2-1
DNA: TGTGCCAGTAGTACGGGACTAGCGGGAGGGCTCTACAATGAGCAGTTCTTC
CDR3: CASSTGLAGGLYNEQFF

size: once
V: TRBV28
D: -
J: TRBJ1-2
DNA: TGTGCCAGCAGATCTGGCGGTTATGGCTACACCTTC
CDR3: CASRSGGYGYTF

size: -
V: TRBV7-3
D: TRBD1
J: TRBJ2-1
DNA: TGTGCCAGCAGCTTAAGCCGGGACAGGGACTACAATGAGCAGTTCTTC
CDR3: CASSLSRDRDYNEQFF

size: -
V: TRBV5-1
D: TRBD1
J: TRBJ2-2
DNA: TGCGCCAGCAGCTCAGGACAGGGGATATTAGGCACCGGGGAGCTGTTTTTT
CDR3: CASSSGQGILGTGELFF

size: -
V: TRBV7-2
D: -
J: TRBJ2-3
DNA: TGTGCCAGCAGTTCCGACGGACAGACCACAGATACGCAGTATTTT
CDR3: CASSSDGQTTDTQYF

size: -
V: TRBV10-3
D: TRBD1
J: TRBJ1-2
DNA: TGTGCCATCGGGGAGGGGGCCTTCGCTAACTATGGCTACACCTTC
CDR3: CAIGEGAFANYGYTF

size: once
V: TRBV2
D: TRBD1
J: TRBJ1-2
DNA: TGTGCCAGCAGGACGACAGGGGGACGGAACTATGGCTACACCTTC
CDR3: CASRTTGGRNYGYTF

size: -
V: TRBV11-2
D: -
J: TRBJ1-1
DNA: TGTGCCAGCAGCTTAGTATCGGACACTGAAGCTTTCTTT
CDR3: CASSLVSDTEAFF

size: -
V: TRBV18
D: TRBD1
J: TRBJ1-5
DNA: TGTGCCAGCTCACCACCGAACGGACAGGGGGCACATTTT
CDR3: CASSPPNGQGAHF

size: once
V: TRBV28
D: -
J: TRBJ2-5
DNA: TGTGCCAGCAGTTCCCCCCGGCGGGGCGAGGAGACCCAGTACTTC
CDR3: CASSSPRRGEETQYF

size: once
V: TRBV10-1
D: -
J: TRBJ2-1
DNA: TGCGCCAGCATCGATGGAACAGGATTGCTCAATGAGCAGTTCTTC
CDR3: CASIDGTGLLNEQFF

size: -
V: TRBV9
D: -
J: TRBJ2-3
DNA: TGTGCCAGCAGCGTAGGGTACGGGAGCCCAGATACGCAGTATTTT
CDR3: CASSVGYGSPDTQYF

size: -
V: TRBV28
D: TRBD2
J: TRBJ2-1
DNA: TGTGCCAGCAGACGGACTAGCGGGACCTCCTCCCAATCCTCCTACAATGAGCAGTTCTTC
CDR3: CASRRTSGTSSQSSYNEQFF

size: -
V: TRBV2
D: TRBD2
J: TRBJ2-1
DNA: TGTGCCAGCAGCCGAACTAGCGGGAGATTCTATGAGCAGTTCTTC
CDR3: CASSRTSGRFYEQFF

size: -
V: TRBV4-1
D: -
J: TRBJ1-3
DNA: TGCGCCAGCAGCCCTCCCGCTTCTGGAAACACCATATATTTT
CDR3: CASSPPASGNTIYF

size: once
V: TRBV7-2
D: -
J: TRBJ2-3
DNA: TGTGCCAGCAGTCGGGGAGCAGATACGCAGTATTTT
CDR3: CASSRGADTQYF

size: -
V: TRBV11-2
D: TRBD1
J: TRBJ1-2
DNA: TGTGCCAGCAGCTTAGATCGACAGGGAGATGGCTACACCTTC
CDR3: CASSLDRQGDGYTF